A single sample gave rise to the 30 T cell receptor beta chains below, sequenced in a study of tumor-infiltrating lymphocytes in primary liver carcinoma. Starting material of roughly 550 ng total RNA yielded TCR beta cDNA via a constant-region primer. Employing slightly modified ARM-PCR, three nested multiplex PCR rounds were run, and these gave rise to the TCR beta libraries. For approximately 10 cycles apiece, the opening two PCR rounds ran with TRBV1-TRBV30 forward primers and a C-beta reverse primer. One entry per CDR3 protein, called by TCRdb with MiXCR from the multiplex PCR reads. The top ten clones hold approximately 46% of a sample with tens of thousands of distinct CDR3 sequences, over 60% of them seen once. Investigators took RNA and DNA out together from 20-30 mg of unsorted bulk tissue. The specimen was liver tumor tissue from sampling region 3. Subset specified: tumor region T3, left-lateral pole. All receptors derive from a man aged 40-50 years with primary liver carcinoma and hepatitis B virus infection.

Worth noting for this clonotype: The junction shows a germline mismatch at one end, possibly a read error. The rearrangement uses TRBV4-2 and TRBJ1-1; 8 positions match TRBD1. This CDR3 is 17 amino acids long. Germline V gene lookup returns CDR1 LGHNA and CDR2 YNFKEQ. For the CDR3, the DNA is TGTGTCAGCAGTCAAGAGTACGGACAGGGTTTTCGGACTGAAGCTTTCTTT. It encodes CVSSQEYGQGFRTEAFF.

Comments on this clonotype: The final CDR3 position lacks the conserved phenylalanine or tryptophan, pointing to a likely read error. V and J are TRBV5-1 and TRBJ2-3; the match to TRBD1 covers 7 bases. Germline CDR1 SGHRS, CDR2 YFSETQ. The CDR3 sequence is 15 residues long. The J segment lost 6 bases and the V segment lost 8 bases, leaving 15 bases of the junction unmatched. In DNA form, the CDR3 reads TGCGCCAGTAGCCTGACAGGGTTGACGCCTGATACGCAGTATTCT. Translating gives CASSLTGLTPDTQYS.

Note on this clonotype: This CDR3 is missing its conserved last phenylalanine or tryptophan, likely due to a read error. J is TRBJ2-3 and V is TRBV11-1; D may be TRBD2 (6 bases). From germline, CDR1 is SGHAT and CDR2 FQDESV (reference sequence). CDR3 length: 15 residues. V was clipped by 5 bases and J by 5 bases, with 17 bases between them. CDR3: CASSEGGALIDTQYL. CDR3 DNA: TGTGCCAGCAGCGAAGGCGGGGCTTTGATAGATACGCAGTATTTG.

This clonotype came up a few times. The genes are TRBV7-3 and TRBJ2-1, with TRBD1 as a possible D gene (6 bases). V dropped 5 bases and J dropped 4 bases, with 18 bases sitting between them. The CDR3 runs to 16 residues. Germline values: CDR1 SGHTA, CDR2 FQGTGA. The CDR3 DNA is TGTGCCAGCAGCCTCCGTACAGGGTCGAATTACAATGAGCAGTTCTTC. It codes for CASSLRTGSNYNEQFF.

As concerns this clonotype: Compared with germline, one end of the junction differs, possibly owing to a read error. The chain recombines TRBV18 with TRBJ2-3, with TRBD1 as a possible D gene (6 bases). CDR1 and CDR2 (germline): KGHSH, LQKENI. The CDR3 runs to 15 residues. The CDR3 loop is CTSSRTVDPADTQYF. The CDR3 DNA follows: TGTACCAGCTCCAGGACAGTGGACCCCGCAGACACGCAGTATTTT.

Of note for this clonotype: The junction departs from the called germline gene at one end, perhaps through a read error. J is TRBJ1-2 and V is TRBV5-6; 7 bases are a match to TRBD1. Germline V CDR1 and CDR2: SGHDT, YYEEEE. The CDR3 has 13 amino acids. CDR3 coding DNA: TGTGCCAGAAGCTTGGTTTGGACAGGATGCTACACCTTC. Protein: CARSLVWTGCYTF. Variable domain in full (rest from reference TRBV5-6 and TRBJ1-2): DAGVTQSPTHLIKTRGQQVTLRCSPKSGHDTVSWYQQALGQGPQFIFQYYEEEERQRGNFPDRFSGHQFPNYSSELNVNALLLGDSALYLCARSLVWTGCYTFGSGTRLTVV.

The V and J genes are TRBV5-5 and TRBJ1-1; 8 bases are shared with TRBD1. V shed 2 bases and J 13 bases; nucleotides not matched to a gene: 10. CDR1 is SGHKS, CDR2 YYEKEE, per germline (reference sequence). This CDR3 is 13 amino acids long. The CDR3 loop reads CASSLDRGTDDFF. The CDR3 coding sequence is TGTGCCAGCAGCTTAGACAGGGGCACTGATGATTTCTTT.

The genes are TRBV11-2 and TRBJ2-7, with a possible D match to TRBD2 (6 bases). Trimming took off 6 bases at V and 9 bases at J, with 24 bases between the two ends. In germline, CDR1 is SGHAT, CDR2 FQNNGV. CDR3 length: 15 residues. The CDR3, as DNA: TGTGCCAGCAGTGCCCCGGGACTCGCGTTGTGGATGCAGTACTTC. It translates to CASSAPGLALWMQYF.

With regard to this clonotype: Compared with germline, one end of the junction differs, possibly owing to a read error. The V call is TRBV11-2, the J call TRBJ2-5, with TRBD2 matching over 10 bases. The germline V gene has CDR1 SGHAT and CDR2 FQNNGV. The CDR3 sequence is 18 residues long. The CDR3 loop reads CVSSSDPWSSGRGETQYF. The CDR3 region has the DNA TGTGTCAGCAGCTCAGATCCGTGGTCTAGCGGGAGAGGAGAGACTCAGTACTTC.

A remark on this clonotype: The junction shows a germline mismatch at one end, possibly a read error. The chain links TRBV12-3 or TRBV12-4 to TRBJ2-7; D gene uncertain. CDR3 size: 16 residues. The CDR3 DNA reads as TGTGCCAACAGTTTAATAGGCTCCAGTAGCTCCTACGAGCACTACTTC. Encoded protein: CANSLIGSSSSYEHYF.

For this clonotype: One end of the junction fails to match germline, which may point to a read error. This chain links TRBV4-3 with TRBJ2-1; D gene ambiguous. The V gene's germline CDR1 is LGHNA and CDR2 YSLEER. The CDR3 is 16 residues long. The chain's CDR3 is CANSQDRVDIYNERFF. DNA for the CDR3: TGCGCCAACAGCCAAGATAGAGTAGACATCTACAATGAGCGGTTCTTC.

This clonotype was detected once. This CDR3 is missing its conserved last phenylalanine or tryptophan, likely due to a read error. V gene TRBV11-2 combines with J gene TRBJ2-2; maybe TRBD2 (6 bases). Germline-derived CDR1 and CDR2 are SGHAT and FQNNGV. The CDR3 has 15 amino acids. V gave up 7 bases and J gave up 1 base, with 13 bases separating them. Written as DNA, the CDR3 is TGTGCCAGCATCACCGGGGGAAGGAACACCGGGGAGCTGTTTACT. Encoded protein: CASITGGRNTGELFT.

The chain has TRBV11-2 and TRBJ2-3; D is unclear. This CDR3 comprises 13 residues. Germline CDR1 is SGHAT and CDR2 is FQNNGV. V lost 8 bases and J 8 bases, leaving 17 bases between the germline ends. The CDR3 DNA sequence: TGTGCCAGCGGCTACATAACGGCAGGTACGCAGTATTTT. Residues: CASGYITAGTQYF.

This clonotype has more than one count but fewer than ten. This chain links TRBV11-1 with TRBJ2-7; 8 bases match TRBD1. V dropped 5 bases and J dropped 6; count of bases not matched to a gene: 12. This CDR3 has 15 residues. CDR1 SGHAT and CDR2 FQDESV come from the germline V gene (reference sequence). CDR3 residues: CASSLGQGIIGEQYF. In DNA form, the CDR3 reads TGTGCCAGCAGCCTTGGACAGGGAATAATTGGCGAGCAGTACTTC.

Worth noting for this clonotype: Mismatch with germline at one junction end may stem from a read error. The V call is TRBV11-2, the J call TRBJ2-6; D could derive from TRBD1 or TRBD2 (5 bases each). Germline loops: CDR1 SGHAT, CDR2 FQNNGV. CDR3 size: 16 residues. The CDR3 sequence: CASSLDLGAGPNVLTF. The DNA for the CDR3 is TGTGCCAGCAGCTTAGATCTCGGGGCCGGGCCCAACGTCTTGACTTTC. The whole variable domain, remainder taken from reference TRBV11-2 and TRBJ2-6, is EAGVAQSPRYKIIEKRQSVAFWCNPISGHATLYWYQQILGQGPKLLIQFQNNGVVDDSQLPKDRFSAERLKGVDSTLKIQPAKLEDSAVYLCASSLDLGAGPNVLTFGAGSRLTVL.

V is TRBV6-5 and J is TRBJ2-7, with a weak D call TRBD1 (6 bases). V shed 3 bases and J shed 3 bases, with 18 bases lying between them. CDR1 is MNHEY, CDR2 SVGAGI, per germline. The CDR3 is 16 amino acids. The CDR3 DNA reads TGTGCCAGCAGTTATATGTTGGAACAGGGCAACTACGAGCAGTACTTC. Residues: CASSYMLEQGNYEQYF.

To note about this clonotype: A much larger clone differs from this one at a single base, so this may be a read error. The rearrangement links TRBV6-6 to TRBJ1-5, with D unclear. With the DNA end fitting TRBJ2-3 better, the J assignment may be wrong. Per the germline V gene, CDR1 is MNHNY and CDR2 is SVGAGI (reference sequence). The CDR3 extends over 13 amino acids. DNA of the CDR3: TGTGCCAGCAGGCCGACGTCTAATCAGCCCCAGTATTTT. As protein: CASRPTSNQPQYF.

Comment on this clonotype: The junction does not match germline at one end; this may be a read error. The chain links TRBV4-2 to TRBJ2-3; 10 bases map to TRBD2. There are 18 residues in the CDR3. Germline V lookup: CDR1 LGHNA, CDR2 YNFKEQ. The DNA for the CDR3 is TGTGCCAGCAGCCAAGCGGCACTTCTAGCGGGAGCGACAGATACGCAATATTTT. Translation gives CASSQAALLAGATDTQYF.

Regarding this clonotype: Without the conserved terminal phenylalanine or tryptophan, this CDR3 likely stems from a read error. The chain combines TRBV11-2 with TRBJ2-5; TRBD2 might be the D (7 bases). Germline V lookup: CDR1 SGHAT, CDR2 FQNNGV. CDR3 length: 16 amino acids. The germline V and J ends were trimmed by 5 bases and 11 bases, with 27 bases remaining between them. The CDR3 DNA is TGTGCCAGCAGCCAAACTCCTGACGGGGGGAAAGGGACACAGTACTAC. Its protein is CASSQTPDGGKGTQYY.

This clonotype occurred a few times. The V gene is TRBV4-2, the J gene TRBJ2-2; 10 bases fit TRBD1. The V gene end was trimmed by 9 bases and the J gene end by 11 bases; junction bases not matched to a gene: 18. There are 16 residues in the CDR3. CDR1 and CDR2 (germline): LGHNA, YNFKEQ. CDR3 coding DNA: TGTGCCAGTAGCGCTGATCTCCCGGGACAGGGGATAGAGCTGTTTTTT. Translating it yields CASSADLPGQGIELFF.

As to this clonotype: An end of the junction differs from the germline gene, which may be a read error. The gene calls are TRBV5-1 and TRBJ2-2, with a tentative D call TRBD1 (6 bases). Germline V gives CDR1 SGHRS, CDR2 YFSETQ. The CDR3 runs to 15 residues. The CDR3 loop reads CASSMWQRDTGELSF. In DNA form, the CDR3 reads TGCGCCAGCAGCATGTGGCAGAGGGACACCGGGGAGCTGTCTTTT.

Notes on this clonotype: Since a much larger clone is just one base distant, this may be a read error. V and J are TRBV7-3 and TRBJ2-2; D may be TRBD2 (5 bases). The CDR3 spans 16 residues. Per germline, CDR1 SGHTA and CDR2 FQGTGA. The CDR3 protein is CASSFPGPLNTGELSF. CDR3 DNA sequence: TGTGCCAGCAGCTTCCCCGGACCCCTAAACACCGGGGAGCTGTCTTTT.

This chain joins TRBV11-2 and TRBJ2-4; weak D call: TRBD1 (5 bases). V shed 10 bases and J shed 1 base, with 26 bases lying between them. The CDR3 loop spans 18 amino acids. Germline CDR1 reads SGHAT; CDR2 reads FQNNGV. Written as DNA, the CDR3 is TGTGCCAATAGCCCAACTGGGGCTTCCGCGGTGGCCAAAAACATTCAGTACTTC. It is translated as CANSPTGASAVAKNIQYF.

To note about this clonotype: Because it lacks the conserved phenylalanine or tryptophan at the end, this CDR3 is likely a read error. This chain joins TRBV6-2 or TRBV6-3 and TRBJ1-1; TRBD1 aligns across 7 bases. Germline lookup yields CDR1 MNHEY and CDR2 SVGEGT. V lost 7 bases and J lost 11; bases outside the gene matches: 10. The CDR3 is 12 amino acids. The CDR3 nucleotides are TGTGCCAGCACCGGGGACAGCCCCATGGCTTTCGTT. Its protein product is CASTGDSPMAFV.

As concerns this clonotype: An end of the junction does not agree with germline; a read error may underlie this. The chain combines TRBV6-6 with TRBJ1-4, with D maybe TRBD1 (5 bases). From germline, CDR1 is MNHNY and CDR2 SVGAGI (reference sequence). This CDR3 is 14 amino acids long. This CDR3 reads CASSAGAFNEKLFF. CDR3 in DNA: TGTGCCAGCAGTGCCGGGGCATTTAATGAAAAACTGTTCTTT.

This clonotype was counted between two and nine times. The chain couples TRBV4-2 to TRBJ2-7; 12 bases map to TRBD2. This CDR3 contains 18 residues. Unmatched junction bases numbered 18, after V lost 6 bases and J lost 6 bases. Germline V gene data show CDR1 as LGHNA and CDR2 as YNFKEQ. This chain's CDR3 is CASSGRPGLAGGPREQYF. DNA of the CDR3: TGTGCCAGCAGTGGAAGACCGGGGCTAGCGGGAGGGCCACGCGAGCAGTACTTC.

On this clonotype itself: The CDR3 carries no conserved terminal phenylalanine or tryptophan, so it likely arises from a read error. The chain recombines TRBV5-1 with TRBJ2-7, with 12 bases identical to TRBD2. Germline lookup yields CDR1 SGHRS and CDR2 YFSETQ. The CDR3 totals 15 residues. After removal of 9 bases from V and 0 bases from J, the junction contained 7 bases not matched to a gene. The CDR3 here is CANTTTSGSSYEQYL. The CDR3 nucleotides are TGCGCCAACACCACGACTAGCGGGAGCTCCTACGAGCAGTACTTA.

The chain carries TRBV5-1 and TRBJ2-1, with D possibly being TRBD2 (5 bases). The CDR3 length is 17 residues. Germline-derived CDR1 and CDR2 are SGHRS and YFSETQ. Trimming took 5 bases from V and 3 from J, leaving 21 bases between them. CDR3 residues: CASRSPLVGVFYNEQFF. The CDR3 nucleotides read TGCGCCAGCAGAAGCCCTCTAGTGGGAGTCTTCTACAATGAGCAGTTCTTC.

About this clonotype itself: Germline is not matched at one junction end, which may reflect a read error. The chain joins TRBV10-2 to TRBJ2-1, with 7 nucleotides matching TRBD2. The CDR3 is 16 amino acids. Looked up from germline, CDR1 is WSHSY and CDR2 is SAAADI. The CDR3 coding sequence is TGCACCAGCAGCCTTGAACGGGAGGATATGTACAATGAGCAGTTCTTC. It encodes CTSSLEREDMYNEQFF.

The V call is TRBV30, the J call TRBJ1-1; tentatively, D is TRBD1 (5 bases). Germline CDR1 is GTSNPN and CDR2 is SVGIG (reference sequence). This CDR3 region has 12 residues. Trimming shortened V by 5 bases and J by 6 bases, and 13 bases separated the two germline ends. This CDR3 is CAWDRDGAEAFF. The CDR3 coding sequence is TGTGCCTGGGACCGGGACGGCGCTGAAGCTTTCTTT.